This T cell receptor beta chain is drawn from a study of blood T cell repertoires in COVID-19 (TCRdb year 2020). Broadly, across the study: The collaborator samples originated in the United States, Italy and Spain and spanned the acute and convalescent phases of COVID-19. The prospective study material was composed of cDNA or gDNA derived from T cells, B-cell-depleted T cells, or PBMCs. The dataset comprised deeply sampled blood TCRbeta repertoires from subjects exposed to, actively infected with, or recovered from COVID-19. The repertoires were released in a freely available public database intended as a resource for research on the immune response to SARS-CoV-2. The samples were drawn from two sources: the first 160 participants of the ongoing ImmuneRACE study, and 1,254 subjects contributed by 6 global collaborators. Sample metadata almost always included a de-identified subject ID, COVID-19 status, age in years and sex. Where available, HLA class I and class II types were taken from metadata supplied by the sample provider and were not determined by assay-based typing. Overall study outcomes, separate from this receptor: The amount of clinical and demographic metadata varied by source and participant and was provided uncurated.

In the prospective study, participants were roughly 18 to 90 years old, resided in about two dozen geographic areas of the United States, and were enrolled through a virtual design. In the prospective study, cohorts were assigned on the basis of participant-reported clinical history obtained from a screening survey and a study questionnaire. ImmuneRACE Cohort 3 recovered participants were defined by two consecutive negative NP/OP PCR tests, healthcare professional clearance, or symptom resolution. Each participant in the prospective study had whole blood, serum and a nasopharyngeal or oropharyngeal swab collected by mobile phlebotomists. Additional blood draws and questionnaires over a roughly two-month period could optionally be provided by prospective study participants. Before DNA extraction, blood samples from the prospective study were shipped at room temperature or frozen. In its sample, this clone was seen many times. Its antigen is currently not known. Base qualities were left out, and no much larger clone turns up one base away.

The germline V gene (reference sequence) sets CDR1 to LGHDT and CDR2 to YNNKEL. From cysteine to phenylalanine, the CDR3 is 17 amino acids long. Of all the DNA, just the CDR3 is kept, 51 bases in frame from base 1. Cut back by 1 base and 4 bases, the V and J ends lie 19 bases apart. The immunoSEQ Assay, a bias-controlled multiplex PCR, was used to amplify TCRbeta CDR3 regions from genomic DNA. The paper's data handling went like this. The number of nucleated cells in each sample was estimated by amplification of reference gene primers within the assay. To quantify the absolute abundance of each unique TCRbeta CDR3 rearrangement, sequence reads were collapsed and filtered. For each sample, productive Simpson clonality was calculated as the square root of Simpson's diversity index across productive rearrangements. TCRdb's version of the immuneACCESS table is confined to in-frame rearrangements and falls short of the full clone set. An unresolved V gene accounts for under half of the shortfall where checked; the remainder is of unknown origin. From that table come the V and J calls and clone size; the DNA was used to work out D and trimming. Counted in this sample were under 300,000 clones; nearly 90% of them appeared once. Clones ranked in the top ten supply around 1% of the sample.

Material: PBMCs or T cells enriched from blood (not recorded which). The chain is assembled from TRBV3-1 (or the pseudogene TRBV3-2) and TRBJ1-2; possibly the D gene is TRBD1, per 6 matching bases. The source of this sequence is a woman aged 25 to 39 who had recovered from COVID-19. This receptor has the CDR3 CASSQARLAGVGYGYTF. The nucleotides are TGTGCCAGCAGCCAAGCCCGACTGGCAGGGGTAGGCTATGGCTACACCTTC.